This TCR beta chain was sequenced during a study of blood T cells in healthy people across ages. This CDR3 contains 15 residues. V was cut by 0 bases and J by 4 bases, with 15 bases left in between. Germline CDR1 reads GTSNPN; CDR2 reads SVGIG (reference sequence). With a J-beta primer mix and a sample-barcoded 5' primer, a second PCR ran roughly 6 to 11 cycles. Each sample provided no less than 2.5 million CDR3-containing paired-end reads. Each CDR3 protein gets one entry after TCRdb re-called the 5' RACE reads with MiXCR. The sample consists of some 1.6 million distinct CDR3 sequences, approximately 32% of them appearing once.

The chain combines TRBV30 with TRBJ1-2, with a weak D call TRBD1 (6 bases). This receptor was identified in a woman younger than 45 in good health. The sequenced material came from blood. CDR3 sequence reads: CAWSVSRARGYGYTF. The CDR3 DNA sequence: TGTGCCTGGAGTGTAAGCAGGGCCAGGGGCTATGGCTACACCTTC.